Below, 26 T cell receptor beta chains from the same sample are listed, as sequenced in a study of a mutant IDH1 vaccine in newly diagnosed glioma. As for time point: week 35, safety follow-up. Each vaccine dose was 300 ug of mutant IDH1 20-mer peptide, with topical imiquimod. Sequencing used immunoSEQ multiplex PCR; TCRdb keeps in-frame clones, though not all of them. The top ten clones hold approximately 4.7% of a sample with 44,000 or so clones, 81% of them seen once. Antigens for these TCRs are unknown. This specimen was PBMCs, taken from a glioma patient whose treatment included an IDH1 peptide vaccine. The receptor set was obtained from a woman aged 40 to 50 with glioma. Some clones in this sample may be carry-over from other donors' samples.

The chain is built from TRBV27 and TRBJ2-5; 8 bases align to TRBD1. Germline CDR1 and CDR2: MNHEY and SMNVEV (reference sequence). The CDR3 length is 16 residues. Unmatched junction bases numbered 13, after V lost 5 bases and J lost 5 bases. The CDR3 reads CASSGIPGGPYETQYF. In DNA, the CDR3 is TGTGCCAGCAGTGGTATCCCAGGGGGCCCGTATGAGACCCAGTACTTC.

The V call is TRBV27, the J call TRBJ2-1; D is unclear. The length of the CDR3 is 12 residues. The V gene's germline CDR1 is MNHEY and CDR2 SMNVEV (reference sequence). V lost 5 bases, J lost 5 bases, and 7 bases lay in between. In nucleotides, the CDR3 is TGTGCCAGCAGTAAGGGTGACAATGAGCAGTTCTTC. Translation gives CASSKGDNEQFF.

The chain uses TRBV9 and TRBJ2-6; TRBD1 aligns across 7 bases. The germline CDR1 and CDR2 sequences are SGDLS and YYNGEE. V shed 4 bases, J shed 1 base, and the junction held 5 bases outside the gene matches. The CDR3 covers 16 residues. DNA for the CDR3: TGTGCCAGCAGCCGGACAGGCACGTCTGGGGCCAACGTCCTGACTTTC. It specifies CASSRTGTSGANVLTF.

This clone was observed a few times. The rearrangement uses TRBV9 and TRBJ2-5; 9 bases agree with TRBD2. Germline values: CDR1 SGDLS, CDR2 YYNGEE. The ends lost 0 bases at V and 5 bases at J; junction bases unmatched: 14. CDR3 length: 18 amino acids. The CDR3 loop is CASSVEGGGGALVETQYF. DNA of the CDR3: TGTGCCAGCAGCGTAGAGGGTGGCGGGGGGGCCCTTGTGGAGACCCAGTACTTC.

The chain has TRBV7-2 and TRBJ2-7, with D perhaps matching TRBD1 or TRBD2 (5 bases each). Trimming cost V 4 bases and J 3 bases, with 10 bases left between them. The CDR3 runs 13 residues. Germline-derived CDR1 and CDR2 are SGHTA and FQGNSA. CDR3 nucleotides: TGTGCCAGCAGCTCGGGACCGGGCTACGAGCAGTACTTC. Its translation is CASSSGPGYEQYF.

Written as DNA, the CDR3 is TGTGCCAGCAGTGAATCGGATGCGGATGGTCGGCCCCAGCATTTT. This translates into CASSESDADGRPQHF. The rearrangement links TRBV25-1 to TRBJ1-5; the D is unclear. Germline V CDR1 and CDR2: MGHDK, SYGVNS. The CDR3 contains 15 residues. V lost 1 base, J lost 9 bases, and 16 bases lay in between.

J is TRBJ1-2 and V is TRBV7-3; 7 bases are shared with TRBD1. From germline, CDR1 is SGHTA and CDR2 FQGTGA. CDR3 length: 13 residues. Trimming took 5 bases from V and 5 from J; bases not matched to a gene: 5. This chain's CDR3 is CASSPSGGYGYTF. The CDR3 DNA is TGTGCCAGCAGCCCCTCAGGGGGATATGGCTACACCTTC.

This clone was seen a few times. At the DNA level, this CDR3 is encoded by other sequences in the same sample as well. The chain links TRBV5-1 to TRBJ2-5; 7 bases match TRBD1. The CDR3 spans 14 residues. The V segment lost 4 bases and the J segment 3 bases; nucleotides outside the gene matches: 6. The V gene's germline CDR1 is SGHRS and CDR2 YFSETQ. The CDR3 DNA is TGCGCCAGCAGCCTCAGACAGGGCGAAGAGACCCAGTACTTC. It yields the protein CASSLRQGEETQYF.

This chain links TRBV5-1 with TRBJ2-1, with 8 bases identical to TRBD2. V lost 3 bases and J lost 0; bases outside the gene matches: 20. This CDR3 comprises 21 residues. From germline, CDR1 is SGHRS and CDR2 YFSETQ. The DNA for the CDR3 is TGCGCCAGCAGCTCACCCACGGGAGGTAGCGGGACTACCAGCTCCTACAATGAGCAGTTCTTC. Amino acid sequence: CASSSPTGGSGTTSSYNEQFF.

In nucleotides, the CDR3 is TGCGCCAGCAGCCAAGTGGACTCCTGGTCGTCCCAGCATTTT. This codes for CASSQVDSWSSQHF. The chain is built from TRBV4-1 and TRBJ1-5; D uncertain. Trimming stripped 1 base from V and 11 bases from J, with 15 bases between. CDR1 is MGHRA, CDR2 YSYEKL, per germline. The CDR3 consists of 14 residues.

The chain combines TRBV6-4 with TRBJ2-2; TRBD2 is a possible D gene (6 bases). V was shortened by 6 bases and J by 5 bases, with 10 bases between the two germline ends. There are 13 residues in the CDR3. CDR1 MRHNA and CDR2 SNTAGT come from the germline V gene. Written as DNA, the CDR3 is TGTGCCAGCAGCATGGAGGGAACCGGGGAGCTGTTTTTT. Protein: CASSMEGTGELFF.

The chain recombines TRBV4-2 with TRBJ2-7; tentative D call: TRBD2 (5 bases). CDR3 length: 14 residues. The germline V gene has CDR1 LGHNA and CDR2 YNFKEQ. V was shortened by 2 bases and J by 0 bases, with 8 bases between the two germline ends. CDR3 sequence: CASSQPGSSYEQYF. CDR3 nucleotides: TGTGCCAGCAGCCAACCGGGGAGCTCCTACGAGCAGTACTTC.

The rearrangement links TRBV4-1 to TRBJ1-4; a weak D match, TRBD1 (5 bases). Germline loops: CDR1 MGHRA, CDR2 YSYEKL. The CDR3 covers 14 residues. The V end was cut by 2 bases, the J end by 6 bases, with 10 bases between. CDR3 nucleotides: TGCGCCAGCAGCCAAAGGGGCAGGGATGAAAAACTGTTTTTT. Encoded protein: CASSQRGRDEKLFF.

The CDR3 sequence: CSVEFGGDEQFF. The CDR3 region has the DNA TGCAGCGTTGAATTTGGAGGGGATGAGCAGTTCTTC. This chain joins TRBV29-1 and TRBJ2-1, with a tentative D call TRBD2 (6 bases). V shed 2 bases and J shed 8 bases, with 10 bases lying between them. Germline CDR1 reads SQVTM; CDR2 reads ANQGSEA. The CDR3 is 12 residues long.

The table lists this clone with a count of one. The chain has TRBV5-1 and TRBJ1-4; D is perhaps TRBD1 (5 bases). The CDR3 is made up of 14 amino acids. Trimming stripped 0 bases from V and 7 bases from J, with 10 bases between. Per germline, CDR1 SGHRS and CDR2 YFSETQ. CDR3 sequence reads: CASSLGGESEKLFF. CDR3 sequence (DNA): TGCGCCAGCAGCTTGGGAGGGGAGAGTGAAAAACTGTTTTTT. Supplemented by reference TRBV5-1 and TRBJ1-4, the full variable domain reads KAGVTQTPRYLIKTRGQQVTLSCSPISGHRSVSWYQQTPGQGLQFLFEYFSETQRNKGNFPGRFSGRQFSNSRSEMNVSTLELGDSALYLCASSLGGESEKLFFGSGTQLSVL.

The chain employs TRBV5-1 and TRBJ2-1, with a possible D match to TRBD1 (5 bases). Trimming took off 6 bases at V and 2 bases at J, with 9 bases between the two ends. Germline V gives CDR1 SGHRS, CDR2 YFSETQ. The CDR3 totals 13 residues. The CDR3 region has the DNA TGCGCCAGCACCACAGGACCCTACAATGAGCAGTTCTTC. Encoded protein: CASTTGPYNEQFF.

This chain links TRBV14 with TRBJ2-7; 7 nucleotides line up with TRBD1. The CDR3 loop spans 14 amino acids. Trimming removed 4 bases from V and 1 base from J; junction bases left unmatched: 4. Germline values: CDR1 SGHDN, CDR2 FVKESK. The CDR3, as DNA: TGTGCCAGCAGCCTTTACAGGGGATCCTACGAGCAGTACTTC. This codes for CASSLYRGSYEQYF.

This clone came up a few times. V usage is TRBV5-1 and J usage is TRBJ2-1; TRBD2 matches 11 bases. The germline V gene has CDR1 SGHRS and CDR2 YFSETQ. The V gene end was trimmed by 4 bases and the J gene end by 7 bases; junction bases not matched to a gene: 7. The CDR3 covers 15 residues. In DNA, the CDR3 is TGCGCCAGCAGCCAAACTAGCGGGAGTGTAAATGAGCAGTTCTTC. It is translated as CASSQTSGSVNEQFF.

The chain combines TRBV9 with TRBJ1-3; D not certain. There are 13 residues in the CDR3. Germline V gene data show CDR1 as SGDLS and CDR2 as YYNGEE. V lost 3 bases and J 4 bases, leaving 8 bases between the germline ends. CDR3 region: CASSENTGNTIYF. CDR3 DNA sequence: TGTGCCAGCAGCGAGAATACGGGAAACACCATATATTTT.

The CDR3 DNA reads as TGTGCCAGCAGCCACGGAGGGCGTAGCTTGGTCGAGCAGTACTTC. It translates to CASSHGGRSLVEQYF. V and J are TRBV5-4 and TRBJ2-7; D is possibly TRBD2 (6 bases). Per germline, CDR1 SGHNT and CDR2 YYREEE (reference sequence). The CDR3 sequence is 15 residues long. V was cut by 4 bases and J by 6 bases, with 20 bases left in between.

The genes are TRBV19 and TRBJ2-1, with TRBD2 identical over 9 bases. Germline V gene sequence: CDR1 LNHDA, CDR2 SQIVND (reference sequence). J was trimmed by 5 bases and V by 5 bases; bases with no gene match: 4. The CDR3 sequence is 14 residues long. In DNA form, the CDR3 reads TGTGCCAGTAGTTTTCAGCGGGGGGACAATGAGCAGTTCTTC. It encodes CASSFQRGDNEQFF.

This clone has a handful of counts. The chain combines TRBV6-5 with TRBJ1-4; 8 nucleotides align to TRBD1. Germline CDR1 reads MNHEY; CDR2 reads SVGAGI. CDR3 length: 13 residues. Trimming at V came to 4 bases and at J to 13 bases, leaving 8 bases not matched to a gene. CDR3 nucleotide sequence: TGTGCCAGCAGTTTCCGGGACAGGATGAGACTGTTTTTT. Its protein is CASSFRDRMRLFF.

V and J are TRBV5-4 and TRBJ1-2; TRBD1 agrees at 7 bases. Trimming at V came to 5 bases and at J to 7 bases, leaving 11 bases not matched to a gene. This CDR3 spans 14 amino acids. CDR1 and CDR2 (germline): SGHNT, YYREEE (reference sequence). CDR3 bases: TGTGCCAGCAGGGGAGGAGAGGGACAGCGTGGCTACACCTTC. This encodes CASRGGEGQRGYTF. Variable domain in full (rest from reference TRBV5-4 and TRBJ1-2): ETGVTQSPTHLIKTRGQQVTLRCSSQSGHNTVSWYQQALGQGPQFIFQYYREEENGRGNFPPRFSGLQFPNYSSELNVNALELDDSALYLCASRGGEGQRGYTFGSGTRLTVV.

This chain uses TRBV25-1 with TRBJ2-2; D possibly corresponds to TRBD1 (7 bases). V lost 3 bases, J lost 6 bases, and 14 bases lay in between. This CDR3 has 15 amino acids. Germline V gene lookup returns CDR1 MGHDK and CDR2 SYGVNS. CDR3 region: CASSEATGEAGELFF. The CDR3, as DNA: TGTGCCAGCAGTGAGGCCACAGGGGAGGCCGGGGAGCTGTTTTTT.

V and J are TRBV19 and TRBJ1-1, with D unresolved. CDR1 LNHDA and CDR2 SQIVND come from the germline V gene (reference sequence). The CDR3 loop spans 11 amino acids. Trimming took off 11 bases at V and 1 base at J, with 8 bases between the two ends. Written as DNA, the CDR3 is TGTGCCGCCCGGCGGAACACTGAAGCTTTCTTT. It is translated as CAARRNTEAFF.

The chain employs TRBV5-6 and TRBJ1-1, with D hard to call. Trimming stripped 0 bases from V and 1 base from J, with 4 bases between. The V gene's germline CDR1 is SGHDT and CDR2 YYEEEE. This CDR3 has 13 residues. DNA of the CDR3: TGTGCCAGCAGCTTGGCGGGGAACACTGAAGCTTTCTTT. Amino acids: CASSLAGNTEAFF. The variable domain in full, with the rest retrieved from reference TRBV5-6 and TRBJ1-1, is DAGVTQSPTHLIKTRGQQVTLRCSPKSGHDTVSWYQQALGQGPQFIFQYYEEEERQRGNFPDRFSGHQFPNYSSELNVNALLLGDSALYLCASSLAGNTEAFFGQGTRLTVV.